A single sample gave rise to the 2 T cell receptor beta chains below, sequenced in a study of regulatory T cells in long-lasting Graves disease (dated by TCRdb to the early 2020s). The protocol used for the library was multiplex PCR. Sequenced on an Illumina HiSeq 4000. TCR beta libraries were built with iRepertoire HTBI primers and Arm-PCR amplification of CDR3 regions. TCRdb cleaned the public reads at Q25 with fastp, built clones with MiXCR and kept in-frame beta chains. Rows with a matching CDR3 protein are joined into one entry that keeps the most common DNA and genes. The sample table lists roughly 510,000 distinct CDR3 sequences, about 16% of them with a count of one. Jointly, the top ten make up around 11% of the sample. The time point label on this specimen signifies: newly diagnosed GD, antithyroid drugs for less than 3 months. For both TCR sequencing and RNA sequencing, RNA was extracted from PBMCs using TRIzol.

The data were also submitted as part of a second study, on T cells in Graves' hyperthyroidism and ophthalmopathy.

The sample in question was peripheral blood mononuclear cells (PBMCs), obtained at new diagnosis, from a patient treated with antithyroid drugs. These receptors were obtained from a man in his late teens or twenties with Graves disease. Donor details come from another sample of the same person, matched by shared clones.

As for this clonotype: Likely a read error: the CDR3 ends without its conserved phenylalanine or tryptophan. The chain carries TRBV12-3 or TRBV12-4 and TRBJ2-1; TRBD2 might be the D (6 bases). The CDR3 spans 17 residues. The V end was cut by 5 bases, the J end by 5 bases, with 22 bases between. CDR3 residues: CASSRRIAARSNNEQFS. Written as DNA, the CDR3 is TGTGCCAGCAGTCGAAGAATAGCGGCCAGAAGTAACAATGAGCAGTTCTCC.

This clonotype was recorded a few times. The chain combines TRBV29-1 with TRBJ2-3, with TRBD2 matching over 9 bases. J gave up 0 bases and V 5 bases, and 9 bases lay outside the gene matches. This CDR3 has 16 residues. Germline CDR1 reads SQVTM; CDR2 reads ANQGSEA. The CDR3 sequence is CSVRFRLAVSTDTQYF. The DNA for the CDR3 is TGCAGCGTTCGGTTTCGACTAGCGGTTAGCACAGATACGCAGTATTTT.